This TCR beta chain was captured by sequencing in a study of OX40 agonist ivuxolimab in advanced cancers. About the study: Partial responses were recorded for three patients, including one with hepatocellular carcinoma and two with cutaneous melanoma. Study outcomes and limitations: CD4+ T cells averaged fewer expanded clones than CD8+ T cells. Among the lowest peripheral clonal expansion occurred in 0.1-3.0 mg/kg partial responders.

The protocol was immunoSEQ multiplex PCR, while the TCRdb copy is restricted to in-frame clones and leaves out a portion. The sample consists of tens of thousands of clones, over 65% of them appearing once. To note about this clone: Its antigen is not identified.

Trimming left V 5 bases short and J 3 bases short, with 17 bases between. The CDR3 contains 15 residues. Germline loops: CDR1 MNHEY, CDR2 SVGAGI. Autoimmune disease history or systemic immunosuppression meant exclusion. The source of this sequence is an adult with an advanced solid tumor such as melanoma, head and neck, liver or kidney cancer. The starting material was CD4+ or CD8+ T cells sorted from blood, obtained in a trial of the OX40 agonist ivuxolimab. This chain connects TRBV6-5 to TRBJ2-7, with a possible D match to TRBD2 (6 bases). CDR3: CASSPPGQGGYEQYF. The DNA for the CDR3 is TGTGCCAGCAGTCCCCCCGGGCAGGGAGGCTACGAGCAGTACTTC.